The 11 T cell receptor beta chains listed next were all sequenced from one sample in a study of vaccination and CD4 T cells after COVID-19. These TCRs' antigens remain unknown. The Oncomine TCR Beta short-read assay was applied to DNA of cultured CD4+ T cells. TCRdb reprocessed the PCR reads with MiXCR, giving one entry per CDR3 protein. The table has about 9,500 distinct CDR3 sequences, about 44% seen once. Stated treatment: roughly 10-day PBMC culture with coronavirus spike peptide pools or control peptides (ViraFEST assay). Harvesting of the unexposed donor's CD4+ T cells predated the COVID-19 pandemic (2011-2018). Sequencing input: CD4+ T cells from blood, cultured in vitro. All receptors derive from a human donor in good health.

As regards this clonotype: As the CDR3 is not closed by the conserved phenylalanine or tryptophan, this likely results from a read error. V usage is TRBV7-7 and J usage is TRBJ2-2; the match to TRBD2 covers 10 bases. V dropped 4 bases and J dropped 4; count of bases not matched to a gene: 6. Germline CDR1 and CDR2: SSHAT and FNYEAQ (reference sequence). The CDR3 consists of 16 residues. The CDR3 DNA is TGTGCCAGCAGCTCCGAGCGGGGGGGGACCACCGGGGAGCTGTTTTCT. This sequence encodes CASSSERGGTTGELFS.

This clonotype was seen more than once but under ten times. V gene TRBV7-2 combines with J gene TRBJ2-7; tentative D call: TRBD2 (7 bases). Germline V gene data show CDR1 as SGHTA and CDR2 as FQGNSA. V was clipped by 3 bases and J by 3 bases, with 18 bases between them. This CDR3 spans 16 amino acids. This CDR3 is CASSLTGGVGLYEQYF. In DNA, the CDR3 is TGTGCCAGCAGCTTGACGGGGGGCGTCGGGCTCTACGAGCAGTACTTC.

This clonotype was seen a few times. This chain links TRBV7-9 with TRBJ1-2, with D perhaps matching TRBD1 (5 bases). The CDR3 covers 12 residues. V was cut by 5 bases and J by 8 bases, with 12 bases left in between. In germline, CDR1 is SEHNR, CDR2 FQNEAQ (reference sequence). CDR3 coding DNA: TGTGCCAGCAGCCGTGGGGACGGCGGCTACACCTTC. Its translation is CASSRGDGGYTF.

This clonotype was detected only a few times. The rearrangement links TRBV30 to TRBJ1-2; 10 nucleotides agree with TRBD1. The CDR3 totals 16 residues. Germline values: CDR1 GTSNPN, CDR2 SVGIG (reference sequence). The V and J ends lost 2 bases and 2 bases, in that order; junction bases with no gene match: 8. CDR3 DNA: TGTGCCTGGAGTCGGGGGGGACAGGGGTGGAACTATGGCTACACCTTC. This gives the protein CAWSRGGQGWNYGYTF.

This clonotype has only one observation. The V and J genes are TRBV7-2 and TRBJ1-1, with D unresolved. Trimming removed 5 bases at V and 3 bases at J, with 19 bases between. This CDR3 is 16 amino acids long. Germline-derived CDR1 and CDR2 are SGHTA and FQGNSA. This chain's CDR3 is CASSLREALQYTEAFF. The CDR3 nucleotides read TGTGCCAGCAGCCTACGGGAGGCCCTCCAGTACACTGAAGCTTTCTTT.

This clonotype was seen a few times. The chain combines TRBV5-1 with TRBJ2-2; TRBD2 aligns across 8 bases. The CDR3 contains 16 residues. CDR1 is SGHRS, CDR2 YFSETQ, per germline. Unmatched junction bases numbered 13, after V lost 7 bases and J lost 5 bases. As DNA, the CDR3 is TGCGCCAGCCGCCAGACTAGCGTAACATATACCGGGGAGCTGTTTTTT. Amino acid sequence: CASRQTSVTYTGELFF.

This clonotype has more than one count but fewer than ten. The chain couples TRBV4-1 to TRBJ1-5; the D is unclear. The germline V gene has CDR1 MGHRA and CDR2 YSYEKL. The CDR3 extends over 18 amino acids. Trimming cost V 0 bases and J 0 bases, with 15 bases left between them. The CDR3 protein is CASSQDGLTTDSNQPQHF. The CDR3 coding sequence is TGCGCCAGCAGCCAAGACGGACTCACAACAGATAGCAATCAGCCCCAGCATTTT.

This clonotype has just a few counts. The chain recombines TRBV19 with TRBJ1-1; D uncertain. Trimming removed 5 bases at V and 6 bases at J, with 10 bases between. This CDR3 spans 12 amino acids. CDR1 is LNHDA and CDR2 is SQIVND in the germline V gene (reference sequence). The CDR3 region is CASSWGGPEAFF. CDR3 sequence (DNA): TGTGCCAGTAGTTGGGGTGGCCCTGAAGCTTTCTTT. The variable domain in full, completed from reference TRBV19 and TRBJ1-1, reads DGGITQSPKYLFRKEGQNVTLSCEQNLNHDAMYWYRQDPGQGLRLIYYSQIVNDFQKGDIAEGYSVSREKKESFPLTVTSAQKNPTAFYLCASSWGGPEAFFGQGTRLTVV.

The sample holds a few counts of this clonotype. The V gene is TRBV28, the J gene TRBJ1-1, with a tentative D call TRBD1 (6 bases). Germline V CDR1 and CDR2: MDHEN, SYDVKM. CDR3 length: 15 amino acids. The V and J ends lost 6 bases and 2 bases respectively, with 16 bases between them. The CDR3 here is CASRVRGTPNTEAFF. The CDR3 region has the DNA TGTGCCAGCAGGGTACGAGGGACACCAAACACTGAAGCTTTCTTT.

This clonotype was seen more than once but under ten times. The gene calls are TRBV19 and TRBJ1-6, with D uncertain. V was trimmed by 4 bases and J by 7 bases, leaving 17 bases between them. The V gene's germline CDR1 is LNHDA and CDR2 SQIVND (reference sequence). The length of the CDR3 is 16 residues. The CDR3 reads CASSTRAGGHNSPLHF. The CDR3 DNA follows: TGTGCCAGTAGTACCCGGGCAGGAGGGCACAATTCACCCCTCCACTTT.

J is TRBJ2-5 and V is TRBV20-1; D is uncertain. CDR3 length equals 13 residues. V lost 1 base to trimming and J lost 2 bases, with 8 bases between them. CDR1 DFQATT and CDR2 SNEGSKA come from the germline V gene (reference sequence). This CDR3 is CSARVATQETQYF. For the CDR3, the DNA is TGCAGTGCTAGAGTGGCGACACAAGAGACCCAGTACTTC.